The T cell receptor beta chain described here comes from a study of T cell responses to AZD1222 COVID-19 vaccine. Study-wide findings and caveats: Repertoire sampling was restricted to post-peak T cell response timepoints. Donor demographics were predominantly white British with a female majority; clonal diversity may be underestimated. Within unmutated variant regions lay the reported targets of nearly half of spike-specific TCRs.

V gave up 6 bases and J gave up 5 bases, with 10 bases separating them. Germline V gene sequence: CDR1 MNHNY, CDR2 SVGAGI (reference sequence). The CDR3 sequence is 12 residues long. As regards this clone: Its cognate antigen is unknown.

The table came from immunoSEQ multiplex PCR; TCRdb's copy has only in-frame clones and leaves some out. The sample shows 130,000 or so clones, approximately 80% of them seen only once. Sequenced material: peripheral blood, taken 28 days after the second AZD1222 dose. The source of this sequence is an adult who received the AZD1222 COVID-19 vaccine. The gene calls are TRBV6-6 and TRBJ1-1; D possibly corresponds to TRBD1 (5 bases). CDR3 residues: CASSHRQTEAFF. The CDR3 region has the DNA TGTGCCAGCAGCCACCGACAGACTGAAGCTTTCTTT.